The rows below give T cell receptor beta chains drawn from one sample of a study of blood T cell repertoires in COVID-19. The method was immunoSEQ multiplex PCR; TCRdb's version includes in-frame clones alone and lacks a portion of them. The table includes fewer than 200,000 clones, approximately 86% detected once. Sample: peripheral blood. These receptors were collected from a man aged 60 to 75 who had recovered from COVID-19. The CDR3 runs from the conserved cysteine through the conserved F or W. D genes are given only for firm matches. The listing skips clone size in some rows; elsewhere it reads once, few, many or a size class.

clone size	V gene	J gene	D gene	CDR3 protein	CDR3 DNA
.	TRBV10-3	TRBJ1-3	.	CAISGAGSGNTIYF	TGTGCCATCAGTGGCGCCGGCTCTGGAAACACCATATATTTT
.	TRBV7-2	TRBJ1-1	.	CASSLQGGETEAFF	TGTGCCAGCAGCTTACAGGGAGGAGAGACTGAAGCTTTCTTT
.	TRBV4-3	TRBJ2-1	TRBD1	CASSQDLGRTGLLNEQFF	TGCGCCAGCAGCCAAGATTTGGGGCGGACAGGGTTGCTTAATGAGCAGTTCTTC
.	TRBV7-9	TRBJ1-4	TRBD1	CASREGQGKEKLFF	TGTGCCAGCAGAGAAGGACAGGGGAAAGAAAAACTGTTTTTT
few	TRBV11-2	TRBJ2-2	TRBD1	CASSGQGAAGELFF	TGTGCCAGCAGCGGACAGGGGGCCGCCGGGGAGCTGTTTTTT
.	TRBV19	TRBJ2-3	TRBD1	CASSADRGRGTDTQYF	TGTGCCAGTAGTGCCGACAGGGGGAGGGGCACAGATACGCAGTATTTT
.	TRBV19	TRBJ1-6	.	CASSATRQRHNSPLHF	TGTGCCAGTAGTGCAACTCGACAGAGACATAATTCACCCCTCCACTTT
once	TRBV3-1/TRBV3-2	TRBJ2-5	.	CASSHRLDFGETQYF	TGTGCCAGCAGCCATAGACTTGATTTTGGAGAGACCCAGTACTTC
.	TRBV20-1	TRBJ1-2	TRBD1	CSAGTGRGYTF	TGCAGTGCTGGGACAGGGCGCGGCTACACCTTC
.	TRBV7-2	TRBJ1-6	.	CASSLQAGADSPLHF	TGTGCCAGCAGCTTACAGGCAGGGGCGGATTCACCCCTCCACTTT
.	TRBV6-5	TRBJ1-2	.	CASSPDSPGRYGYTF	TGTGCCAGCAGCCCAGACAGTCCCGGAAGGTATGGCTACACCTTC
few	TRBV19	TRBJ1-1	TRBD1	CASRPASGDRTEAFF	TGTGCCAGTAGACCCGCTTCGGGGGACAGAACTGAAGCTTTCTTT
once	TRBV7-9	TRBJ1-2	TRBD1	CASSVRDRDGYTF	TGTGCCAGCAGCGTCCGGGACAGGGACGGCTACACCTTC
.	TRBV6-6	TRBJ2-3	.	CASRWGVSTDTQYF	TGTGCCAGCAGGTGGGGGGTAAGCACAGATACGCAGTATTTT
few	TRBV29-1	TRBJ2-7	.	CSVDDSFEQYF	TGCAGCGTGGACGACAGTTTCGAGCAGTACTTC
few	TRBV29-1	TRBJ1-1	.	CSVEQGGARSAFF	TGCAGCGTTGAACAGGGAGGGGCCCGGTCGGCTTTCTTT
.	TRBV5-4	TRBJ2-1	.	CASSEPQGVDEQFF	TGTGCCAGCAGCGAACCGCAGGGTGTAGATGAGCAGTTCTTC
.	TRBV6-7	TRBJ2-7	TRBD2	CASSYKASGGPFYEQYF	TGTGCCAGCAGTTACAAGGCTAGCGGGGGGCCTTTCTACGAGCAGTACTTC
.	TRBV15	TRBJ1-3	TRBD1	CATSRDRGHGNTIYF	TGTGCCACCAGCCGTGACAGGGGGCACGGAAACACCATATATTTT
.	TRBV20-1	TRBJ2-5	.	CSASRGDRLGETQYF	TGCAGTGCTAGTAGGGGCGATCGGCTCGGGGAGACCCAGTACTTC
.	TRBV19	TRBJ1-6	.	CASSPRLPRYNSPLHF	TGTGCCAGTAGTCCTCGTTTACCTAGATATAATTCACCCCTCCACTTT
.	TRBV11-2	TRBJ1-2	TRBD1	CASSYQGARSPYGYTF	TGTGCCAGCAGCTACCAGGGGGCCCGCTCCCCCTATGGCTACACCTTC
.	TRBV6-6	TRBJ1-2	.	CASRTSGAYGYTF	TGTGCCAGCAGAACATCAGGGGCATATGGCTACACCTTC
.	TRBV12-3/TRBV12-4	TRBJ1-5	.	CASREQGQPQHF	TGTGCCAGCAGGGAACAGGGACAGCCCCAGCATTTT
.	TRBV6-5	TRBJ1-6	TRBD1	CASRGQQGARSPLHF	TGTGCCAGCAGAGGTCAACAGGGGGCTCGTTCACCCCTCCACTTT
.	TRBV5-1	TRBJ2-5	TRBD1	CASSTPRDRESGTQYF	TGCGCCAGCAGCACTCCCCGGGACAGGGAGTCGGGGACCCAGTACTTC
few	TRBV11-2	TRBJ2-7	.	CASSLGAGQNYEQYF	TGTGCCAGCAGCTTAGGGGCGGGACAGAACTACGAGCAGTACTTC
.	TRBV6-6	TRBJ1-1	TRBD1	CASSYYRGDSAFF	TGTGCCAGCAGTTACTACAGGGGGGACTCAGCTTTCTTT
.	TRBV5-1	TRBJ1-1	.	CASSLTKNTEAFF	TGCGCCAGCAGCTTAACAAAGAACACTGAAGCTTTCTTT
.	TRBV7-8	TRBJ1-1	.	CASSPSTAGAEAFF	TGTGCCAGCAGCCCGTCGACGGCAGGGGCTGAAGCTTTCTTT
.	TRBV7-3	TRBJ2-5	.	CASSLGEVETQYF	TGTGCCAGCAGCTTAGGGGAGGTTGAGACCCAGTACTTC
.	TRBV6-2/TRBV6-3	TRBJ1-2	.	CASSKGDYGYTF	TGTGCCAGCAGTAAGGGAGACTATGGCTACACCTTC
.	TRBV4-3	TRBJ2-7	.	CASSQDSGGSSYEQYF	TGCGCCAGCAGCCAAGATAGCGGAGGGAGCTCCTACGAGCAGTACTTC
.	TRBV2	TRBJ1-5	TRBD1	CASSETDRNQPQHF	TGTGCCAGCAGTGAGACGGACAGGAATCAGCCCCAGCATTTT
.	TRBV7-7	TRBJ2-2	.	CASSFAQPGELFF	TGTGCTAGCAGCTTCGCACAACCCGGGGAGCTGTTTTTT
.	TRBV10-1	TRBJ1-2	.	CASSEGRSALRGYTF	TGCGCCAGCAGTGAGGGAAGGAGTGCCCTAAGGGGCTACACCTTC
once	TRBV19	TRBJ1-4	TRBD1	CASSGYRGRDEKLFF	TGTGCCAGTAGTGGCTACAGGGGAAGAGATGAAAAACTGTTTTTT
.	TRBV29-1	TRBJ1-6	TRBD1	CSVRGTGDSPLHF	TGCAGCGTCCGGGGGACAGGGGATTCACCCCTCCACTTT
.	TRBV7-9	TRBJ2-3	.	CASSLGWAPTDTQYF	TGTGCCAGCAGCTTAGGCTGGGCGCCCACAGATACGCAGTATTTT
.	TRBV11-2	TRBJ1-4	.	CASSYSQGTEKLFF	TGTGCCAGCAGCTACTCACAGGGCACTGAAAAACTGTTTTTT
.	TRBV27	TRBJ2-5	TRBD2	CASSRGGGEETQYF	TGTGCCAGCAGTAGGGGCGGGGGGGAAGAGACCCAGTACTTC
.	TRBV19	TRBJ1-5	.	CASSIDRGLVQPQHF	TGTGCCAGTAGTATAGATCGGGGGTTGGTCCAGCCCCAGCATTTT
.	TRBV27	TRBJ2-7	.	CASMQGRSYEQYF	TGTGCCAGCATGCAGGGGCGATCCTACGAGCAGTACTTC
many	TRBV4-2	TRBJ2-3	.	CATQGGADTQYF	TGTGCCACCCAGGGGGGAGCAGATACGCAGTATTTT
.	TRBV7-9	TRBJ1-2	TRBD1	CASSLAGTGDGYTF	TGTGCCAGCAGCTTAGCCGGGACAGGCGATGGCTACACCTTC
.	TRBV11-2	TRBJ2-3	TRBD2	CASSLLGLEVDTQYF	TGTGCCAGCAGCTTATTGGGACTAGAGGTAGATACGCAGTATTTT
.	TRBV6-2/TRBV6-3	TRBJ1-2	.	CASSAAGQPNYGYTF	TGTGCCAGCAGTGCAGCCGGACAGCCCAACTATGGCTACACCTTC
few	TRBV9	TRBJ1-6	.	CASSVGENNSPLHF	TGTGCCAGCAGCGTAGGAGAGAATAATTCACCCCTCCACTTT
.	TRBV27	TRBJ1-2	.	CASSFRGYGYTF	TGTGCCAGCAGTTTCCGCGGCTATGGCTACACCTTC
.	TRBV18	TRBJ2-7	.	CASSLTTSREQYF	TGTGCCAGCTCACTGACGACTAGTCGAGAGCAGTACTTC
.	TRBV2	TRBJ1-3	.	CASSQQGTRNTIYF	TGTGCCAGCAGCCAACAGGGAACCAGGAACACCATATATTTT
.	TRBV6-5	TRBJ1-1	TRBD1	CASSTGTGDTEAFF	TGTGCCAGCAGTACCGGGACAGGGGACACTGAAGCTTTCTTT
.	TRBV5-6	TRBJ1-6	TRBD1	CASSPGTGVNSPLHF	TGTGCCAGCAGCCCCGGGACAGGGGTCAATTCACCCCTCCACTTT